The rows below give T cell receptor beta chains drawn from one sample of a study of CD8+ T cells in alopecia areata. Clones were sequenced by immunoSEQ multiplex PCR, and TCRdb holds only the in-frame ones, with some missing. The data show about 76,000 clones, around 66% seen once. Specimen: CD8+ T cells sorted from blood, collected at week 24, from a patient treated with tofacitinib. Receptor source: a human donor with alopecia areata. Both conserved end residues are part of each CDR3. A D gene is named only where the DNA matches it firmly. The listing skips clone size in some rows; elsewhere it reads once, few, many or a size class.

v_call: TRBV29-1
d_call: TRBD1
clone_size: once
j_call: TRBJ2-7
cdr3_nt: TGCAGCGCGTGGGACAGCGGTTACTACGAGCAGTACTTC
cdr3_aa: CSAWDSGYYEQYF

v_call: TRBV7-9
d_call: -
clone_size: few
j_call: TRBJ1-1
cdr3_nt: TGTGCCAGCAGCCCCGAGGTAAACACTGAAGCTTTCTTT
cdr3_aa: CASSPEVNTEAFF

v_call: TRBV6-1
d_call: -
clone_size: -
j_call: TRBJ1-2
cdr3_nt: TGTGCCAGCGAATTGGAGGGCTATGGCTACACCTTC
cdr3_aa: CASELEGYGYTF

v_call: TRBV29-1
d_call: -
clone_size: few
j_call: TRBJ1-2
cdr3_nt: TGCAGCGCGTCGGGCTCAGGGGACTATGGCTACACCTTC
cdr3_aa: CSASGSGDYGYTF

v_call: TRBV5-1
d_call: -
clone_size: -
j_call: TRBJ2-1
cdr3_nt: TGCGCCAGCAGCTATTCAGGGGATGAGCAGTTCTTC
cdr3_aa: CASSYSGDEQFF

v_call: TRBV13
d_call: TRBD1
clone_size: few
j_call: TRBJ2-7
cdr3_nt: TGTGCCAGCAGCTTAGAGGGACAGGGTACCAACGAGCAGTACTTC
cdr3_aa: CASSLEGQGTNEQYF

v_call: TRBV5-1
d_call: -
clone_size: -
j_call: TRBJ1-1
cdr3_nt: TGCGCCAGCAGCTTGGCCTCTAGTCGGACTGAAGCTTTCTTT
cdr3_aa: CASSLASSRTEAFF

v_call: TRBV27
d_call: TRBD1
clone_size: once
j_call: TRBJ2-3
cdr3_nt: TGTGCCAGCAGTTTAGGACAGGCGGGCGTAGATACGCAGTATTTT
cdr3_aa: CASSLGQAGVDTQYF

v_call: TRBV30
d_call: TRBD2
clone_size: -
j_call: TRBJ2-1
cdr3_nt: TGTGCCTGGAGGCACGAACTAGCGGGAAACAATGAGCAGTTCTTC
cdr3_aa: CAWRHELAGNNEQFF

v_call: TRBV19
d_call: -
clone_size: medium-sized
j_call: TRBJ2-7
cdr3_nt: TGTGCCAGTAGTCTAGACCTGGACGGATTCTACGAGCAGTACTTC
cdr3_aa: CASSLDLDGFYEQYF

v_call: TRBV9
d_call: -
clone_size: -
j_call: TRBJ1-2
cdr3_nt: TGTGCCAGCAGCTCCCGATCCCGGGAGCTCAGTCGGGACTATGGCTACACCTTC
cdr3_aa: CASSSRSRELSRDYGYTF

v_call: TRBV30
d_call: TRBD2
clone_size: -
j_call: TRBJ2-7
cdr3_nt: TGTGCCTGGAGCGACACTAGCGGGACTGCCTCCTCGTACGAGCAGTACTTC
cdr3_aa: CAWSDTSGTASSYEQYF

v_call: TRBV7-9
d_call: -
clone_size: -
j_call: TRBJ2-5
cdr3_nt: TGTGCCAGCACGACCATGGGACAAGAGACCCAGTACTTC
cdr3_aa: CASTTMGQETQYF

v_call: TRBV4-3
d_call: -
clone_size: few
j_call: TRBJ1-1
cdr3_nt: TGCGCCAGCAGCACAGGGACGTCGAACACTGAAGCTTTCTTT
cdr3_aa: CASSTGTSNTEAFF

v_call: TRBV9
d_call: -
clone_size: few
j_call: TRBJ2-2
cdr3_nt: TGTGCCAGCAGCGCCACCGGGGAGCTGTTTTTT
cdr3_aa: CASSATGELFF

v_call: TRBV19
d_call: -
clone_size: -
j_call: TRBJ2-5
cdr3_nt: TGTGCCAGTAGTATAGGGGACTCCCTGTACCAAGAGACCCAGTACTTC
cdr3_aa: CASSIGDSLYQETQYF

v_call: TRBV9
d_call: -
clone_size: -
j_call: TRBJ1-4
cdr3_nt: TGTGCCAGCAGCGCCTTGGCCTTGCCTAATGAAAAACTGTTTTTT
cdr3_aa: CASSALALPNEKLFF

v_call: TRBV27
d_call: -
clone_size: -
j_call: TRBJ1-5
cdr3_nt: TGTGCCAGCAGACTGGGGGTAGGGCCCCAGCATTTT
cdr3_aa: CASRLGVGPQHF

v_call: TRBV5-1
d_call: -
clone_size: -
j_call: TRBJ2-6
cdr3_nt: TGCACCAGCAGCATGCTGGGCCGGGCGGCTGGGGCCAACGTCCTGACTTTC
cdr3_aa: CTSSMLGRAAGANVLTF

v_call: TRBV2
d_call: -
clone_size: few
j_call: TRBJ2-7
cdr3_nt: TGTGCCACCAGTGCCTCTTATCCGTCAGACTCCTACGAGCAGTACTTC
cdr3_aa: CATSASYPSDSYEQYF

v_call: TRBV7-9
d_call: TRBD2
clone_size: -
j_call: TRBJ2-7
cdr3_nt: TGTGCCAGCAGCCCACCCCCGGGGGGTCTAGCCGGTCCCAACGAGCAGTACTTC
cdr3_aa: CASSPPPGGLAGPNEQYF

v_call: TRBV5-6
d_call: -
clone_size: -
j_call: TRBJ1-5
cdr3_nt: TGTGCCAGCAGCTTGGGGGGGCTTCAGCCCCAGCATTTT
cdr3_aa: CASSLGGLQPQHF

v_call: TRBV11-1
d_call: TRBD1
clone_size: once
j_call: TRBJ1-2
cdr3_nt: TGTGCCAGCAGCCTAAGACAGGGGACCGTTGATGGCTACACCTTC
cdr3_aa: CASSLRQGTVDGYTF

v_call: TRBV4-3
d_call: TRBD2
clone_size: -
j_call: TRBJ2-3
cdr3_nt: TGCGCCAGCAGCCAAGATGTGACTAGCGGGACAGATACGCAGTATTTT
cdr3_aa: CASSQDVTSGTDTQYF

v_call: TRBV18
d_call: -
clone_size: -
j_call: TRBJ1-4
cdr3_nt: TGTGCCAGCTCACCACTTCGTCCATCAGACATCCTCGGGAGGGAAAAACTGTTTTTT
cdr3_aa: CASSPLRPSDILGREKLFF

v_call: TRBV27
d_call: -
clone_size: -
j_call: TRBJ1-1
cdr3_nt: TGTGCCAGCCGGGTATTAGGATACACTGAAGCTTTCTTT
cdr3_aa: CASRVLGYTEAFF

v_call: TRBV27
d_call: -
clone_size: -
j_call: TRBJ2-7
cdr3_nt: TGTGCCAGCAGTTTTTCGGCGGGAAGCTCCTACGAGCAGTACTTC
cdr3_aa: CASSFSAGSSYEQYF

v_call: TRBV7-9
d_call: TRBD1
clone_size: -
j_call: TRBJ2-1
cdr3_nt: TGTGCCAGCAGCTTTACAGGGGGCGATTACAATGAGCAGTTCTTC
cdr3_aa: CASSFTGGDYNEQFF

v_call: TRBV6-4
d_call: TRBD2
clone_size: medium-sized
j_call: TRBJ2-3
cdr3_nt: TGTGCCAGCAGTGAGACTAGCGGGGGCACAGATACGCAGTATTTT
cdr3_aa: CASSETSGGTDTQYF

v_call: TRBV6-4
d_call: -
clone_size: -
j_call: TRBJ2-7
cdr3_nt: TGTGCCAGCAACCGCCTGCACCCAACCTACGAGCAGTACTTC
cdr3_aa: CASNRLHPTYEQYF

v_call: TRBV2
d_call: TRBD1
clone_size: -
j_call: TRBJ2-3
cdr3_nt: TGTGCCAGCAGTGAGGAAGGGGGCGGACGCACAGATACGCAGTATTTT
cdr3_aa: CASSEEGGGRTDTQYF

v_call: TRBV7-9
d_call: TRBD2
clone_size: -
j_call: TRBJ2-3
cdr3_nt: TGTGCCAGCAGCCCGGGAGCGGGACGGATGACAGATACGCAGTATTTT
cdr3_aa: CASSPGAGRMTDTQYF

v_call: TRBV6-5
d_call: -
clone_size: -
j_call: TRBJ2-2
cdr3_nt: TGTGCCAGCAGTTACTCGAAGGAGACCGGGGAGCTGTTTTTT
cdr3_aa: CASSYSKETGELFF

v_call: TRBV25-1
d_call: -
clone_size: -
j_call: TRBJ1-1
cdr3_nt: TGTGCCAGCAAGGAGGGCACTGAAGCTTTCTTT
cdr3_aa: CASKEGTEAFF

v_call: TRBV4-1
d_call: -
clone_size: -
j_call: TRBJ1-4
cdr3_nt: TGCGCCAGCAGCCCCGTACAGGGTGATGAGCAACTGTTTTTT
cdr3_aa: CASSPVQGDEQLFF

v_call: TRBV4-2
d_call: TRBD2
clone_size: -
j_call: TRBJ2-7
cdr3_nt: TGTGCCAGCAGCCAAGTTGGGACTAGCGGGGTTGTCCACGAGCAGTACTTC
cdr3_aa: CASSQVGTSGVVHEQYF

v_call: TRBV4-3
d_call: TRBD2
clone_size: -
j_call: TRBJ2-1
cdr3_nt: TGCGCCAGCAGCCTCGGGACTAGCGGGAGAAATGAGCAGTTCTTC
cdr3_aa: CASSLGTSGRNEQFF

v_call: TRBV5-4
d_call: -
clone_size: -
j_call: TRBJ2-5
cdr3_nt: TGTGCCAGCGGGGACTTCTGGGAGACCCAGTACTTC
cdr3_aa: CASGDFWETQYF

v_call: TRBV29-1
d_call: TRBD1
clone_size: -
j_call: TRBJ1-1
cdr3_nt: TGCAGCGTTGAAGACAGGGGGCCCACTGAAGCTTTCTTT
cdr3_aa: CSVEDRGPTEAFF

v_call: TRBV7-2
d_call: TRBD2
clone_size: once
j_call: TRBJ2-5
cdr3_nt: TGTGCCAGCAGCTTAGACGCGGGGGGGCAAGAGACCCAGTACTTC
cdr3_aa: CASSLDAGGQETQYF

v_call: TRBV2
d_call: -
clone_size: few
j_call: TRBJ1-1
cdr3_nt: TGTGCCAGCAGTGAATACGGATCTTTGAACACTGAAGCTTTCTTT
cdr3_aa: CASSEYGSLNTEAFF

v_call: TRBV4-2
d_call: TRBD2
clone_size: few
j_call: TRBJ2-3
cdr3_nt: TGTGCCAGTGGGCCAGCGGGGGGGCGGGGCTCAGATACGCAGTATTTT
cdr3_aa: CASGPAGGRGSDTQYF

v_call: TRBV4-3
d_call: -
clone_size: -
j_call: TRBJ2-3
cdr3_nt: TGCGCCAGCAGCCAAGATCTCGGTGGAGTCACAGATACGCAGTATTTT
cdr3_aa: CASSQDLGGVTDTQYF

v_call: TRBV19
d_call: -
clone_size: few
j_call: TRBJ2-2
cdr3_nt: TGTGCCAGTAGTATAGAAGCAGGTTACATAACCGGGGAGCTGTTTTTT
cdr3_aa: CASSIEAGYITGELFF

v_call: TRBV28
d_call: -
clone_size: few
j_call: TRBJ2-3
cdr3_nt: TGTGCCAGCAGTTTGGTGTTCACAGATACGCAGTATTTT
cdr3_aa: CASSLVFTDTQYF

v_call: TRBV2
d_call: TRBD1
clone_size: few
j_call: TRBJ2-7
cdr3_nt: TGTGCCAGCAGTGGGCCGGGGACAGGGGACTACGAGCAGTACTTC
cdr3_aa: CASSGPGTGDYEQYF

v_call: TRBV10-3
d_call: -
clone_size: -
j_call: TRBJ2-5
cdr3_nt: TGTGCCATCAGCCAAGGGATGGGTCAAGAGACCCAGTACTTC
cdr3_aa: CAISQGMGQETQYF

v_call: TRBV25-1
d_call: -
clone_size: few
j_call: TRBJ1-2
cdr3_nt: TGTGCCAGCAGTGAAGCTCAGGGATTCCATGGCTACACCTTC
cdr3_aa: CASSEAQGFHGYTF

v_call: TRBV29-1
d_call: TRBD1
clone_size: -
j_call: TRBJ2-7
cdr3_nt: TGCAGCGTTGAAACAGGGGGCGCGACCGAGCAGTACTTC
cdr3_aa: CSVETGGATEQYF

v_call: TRBV7-8
d_call: -
clone_size: few
j_call: TRBJ1-4
cdr3_nt: TGTGCCAGCAGCCCGAGACCAGGGGCACAGGGAAAACTGTTTTTT
cdr3_aa: CASSPRPGAQGKLFF

v_call: TRBV11-2
d_call: TRBD2
clone_size: -
j_call: TRBJ2-5
cdr3_nt: TGTGCCAGCAGCTTACCGCTAGCGGGAGGATTGACCCAGTACTTC
cdr3_aa: CASSLPLAGGLTQYF

v_call: TRBV7-9
d_call: TRBD1
clone_size: -
j_call: TRBJ1-1
cdr3_nt: TGTGCCAGCAGCTCGACAGGGGGTAACACTGAAGCTTTCTTT
cdr3_aa: CASSSTGGNTEAFF

v_call: TRBV7-9
d_call: TRBD2
clone_size: -
j_call: TRBJ2-1
cdr3_nt: TGTGCCAGCAGCATGCGCGCGGGAGGAACTTACAATGAGCAGTTCTTC
cdr3_aa: CASSMRAGGTYNEQFF